This TCR beta chain was found in a study of cytomegalovirus exposure and HLA in healthy donors. Findings and caveats of the study: Later analysis showed most CMV-associated TCR beta chains appearing HLA-restricted. Most TCR beta V segments were productive about 90% or about 30% of the time in an earlier analysis. Likely technical artifact: a cluster of highly shared sequence variants.

The PCR used 60 Vbeta and 13 Jbeta primers. Clones were sequenced by immunoSEQ multiplex PCR, and TCRdb holds only the in-frame ones, with some missing. Of about 190,000 clones in the sample, 75% to 80% are singletons; the top ten hold approximately 2%. Nominally healthy donors were sampled, though unrecorded immune exposures were likely. About this clone: Its specificity is not known.

Trimming at V came to 3 bases and at J to 10 bases, leaving 0 bases not matched to a gene. CDR3 length: 13 amino acids. This rearrangement joins TRBV23-1 to TRBJ1-6, with 10 positions matching TRBD1. TRBV23-1 is an ORF; its function is uncertain. The sample taken for sequencing was PBMCs. The TCR originated in a woman aged 25 to 39 in good health and CMV-seropositive. The CDR3 protein is CASSQTGGSPLHF. DNA of the CDR3: TGCGCCAGCAGTCAGACAGGGGGCTCACCCCTCCACTTT.